Listed below are T cell receptor beta chains from one sample, sequenced in a study of OX40 agonist ivuxolimab in advanced cancers. TCRdb's table, derived via immunoSEQ multiplex PCR, lists solely in-frame clones and lacks some. The sample contains some 71,000 clones, over 80% of which appear only once. Sequencing was performed on CD4+ or CD8+ T cells sorted from blood, taken in a trial of the OX40 agonist ivuxolimab. The receptors stem from an adult with an advanced solid tumor such as melanoma, head and neck, liver or kidney cancer. CDR3s leave out the opening cysteine and the closing phenylalanine or tryptophan.

V gene	CDR3 protein
TRBV9	ASSVGGLRTDTQY
TRBV5-4	ASRRTGFHEQY
TRBV4-3	ASRAYRANNEQF
TRBV19	ASSIAGQGTYEQY
TRBV9	ASSPDLNEQF
TRBV4-3	ASSQREGSYEQY
TRBV6-1	ASSDLGGGYEQY
TRBV7-9	ASSLVGQGQETQY
TRBV4-3	ASSKDRANTGELF
TRBV28	ASREEEPMNTEAF
TRBV7-8	ASSLRQGSEQY
TRBV2	ASSEAQILMAYEQY
TRBV5-5	ASSLPAGDLLVYEQF
TRBV27	ASSSSGPTLYEQY
TRBV4-3	ASSQDVAGEETQY
TRBV10-3	AISVTGTGELF
TRBV19	ASTTGTGVADTQY
TRBV28	ASSSRDRAPGELF
TRBV15	ATSSGRVQPQH
TRBV25-1	ASSEYRGTNEKLF
TRBV30	AWSAGRGRETQY
TRBV6-1	ASRPGGTEAF
TRBV9	ASSIRDITDTQY
TRBV27	ASGPLYEQY
TRBV11-2	ASSFKGNTGELF
TRBV18	ASSPRLLAGYSYNEQF
TRBV13	ASSMSGVQDEKLF
TRBV2	ASSDTGGNYGYT
TRBV6-6	ASSPGSSGNTIY
TRBV7-6	ASSSAGGSYEQY
TRBV21-1	ASSKSLEEGVIAKNIQY
TRBV5-1	ASSSGQNSYNEQF
TRBV4-3	ASSQDRARAGNEQF
TRBV10-2	ASSEKVGGLAGEQY
TRBV14	ASSHLAGGPGNEQF
TRBV7-8	ASSHSQDRAETEAF
TRBV4-3	ASSQDRVGAAEQF
TRBV28	ASRPGASGRQETQY
TRBV18	ASSPPSDETQY
TRBV13	ASSDTGGNYGYT
TRBV29-1	SVEMGNTGETYEQY
TRBV4-3	ASSQDPNTEAF
TRBV6-5	ASSYSGEAETQY
TRBV4-3	ASSQDDSGRSHEQF
TRBV19	ASSIASGNSYNEQF
TRBV4-2	ASSPITGVTTGELF
TRBV11-3	ASSALLLTQGTEAF
TRBV6-1	ATGLAVGTYEQY
TRBV2	ASSEETDSDNSNQPQH
TRBV19	ASSSKGPGTYNSPLH
TRBV10-3	AISDLGVEETQY
TRBV28	ASSLYSGSTDTQY
TRBV19	ASTSARGQGSSNYGYT
TRBV5-8	ASSPLPEALYEQY